The rows below give T cell receptor beta chains drawn from one sample of a study of control samples from healthy donors and cancer patients. The repertoire was sequenced with immunoSEQ multiplex PCR; TCRdb's copy has only in-frame clones and lacks some. The table shows roughly 170,000 clones, with 80% to 95% occurring only once. Sequencing input: blood. These receptors were obtained from a woman in her fifties or sixties in good health. Each CDR3 is given without its conserved first and last residue. Part of the rows lack a size; the others show once, few, many or a class for expanded clones.

cdr3_aa: ASSQDGADYGYT
clone_size: NA
j_call: TRBJ1-2
v_call: TRBV4-3

cdr3_aa: ASSSNRDTEAF
clone_size: once
j_call: TRBJ1-1
v_call: TRBV19

cdr3_aa: ASREDRAGTDTQY
clone_size: NA
j_call: TRBJ2-3
v_call: TRBV5-6

cdr3_aa: ASTAFDGAHSYNEQF
clone_size: NA
j_call: TRBJ2-1
v_call: TRBV18

cdr3_aa: ASSAGHFMNTEAF
clone_size: NA
j_call: TRBJ1-1
v_call: TRBV7-6

cdr3_aa: ASSGQRGGTDTQY
clone_size: NA
j_call: TRBJ2-3
v_call: TRBV18

cdr3_aa: ASSRQQDGQETQY
clone_size: NA
j_call: TRBJ2-5
v_call: TRBV7-2

cdr3_aa: ASSIRPYNEQF
clone_size: NA
j_call: TRBJ2-1
v_call: TRBV19

cdr3_aa: ASSIGSSGNTIY
clone_size: NA
j_call: TRBJ1-3
v_call: TRBV19

cdr3_aa: ASLAGGPYTGELF
clone_size: NA
j_call: TRBJ2-2
v_call: TRBV27

cdr3_aa: ASSLEALGNRASSYNSPLH
clone_size: NA
j_call: TRBJ1-6
v_call: TRBV5-1

cdr3_aa: ASSFPGHPQETQY
clone_size: NA
j_call: TRBJ2-5
v_call: TRBV7-2